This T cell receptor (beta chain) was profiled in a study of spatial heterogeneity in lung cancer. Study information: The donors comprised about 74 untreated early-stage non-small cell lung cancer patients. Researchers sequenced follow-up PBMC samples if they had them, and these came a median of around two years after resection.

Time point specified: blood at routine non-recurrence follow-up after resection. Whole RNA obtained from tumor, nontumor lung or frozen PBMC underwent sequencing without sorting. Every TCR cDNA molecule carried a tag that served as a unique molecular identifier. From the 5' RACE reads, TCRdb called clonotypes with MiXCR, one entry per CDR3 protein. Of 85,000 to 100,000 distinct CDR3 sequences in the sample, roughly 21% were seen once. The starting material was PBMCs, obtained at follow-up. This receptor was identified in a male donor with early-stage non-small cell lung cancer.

In DNA form, the CDR3 reads TGTGCCAGCAGCTTAGGTTTAGGGTCGCGGGCCAACGTCCTGACTTTC. Encoded protein: CASSLGLGSRANVLTF. The gene calls are TRBV7-2 and TRBJ2-6, with D unresolved. Germline V gene sequence: CDR1 SGHTA, CDR2 FQGNSA. The CDR3 extends over 16 amino acids. V was cut by 1 base and J by 5 bases, with 12 bases left in between.